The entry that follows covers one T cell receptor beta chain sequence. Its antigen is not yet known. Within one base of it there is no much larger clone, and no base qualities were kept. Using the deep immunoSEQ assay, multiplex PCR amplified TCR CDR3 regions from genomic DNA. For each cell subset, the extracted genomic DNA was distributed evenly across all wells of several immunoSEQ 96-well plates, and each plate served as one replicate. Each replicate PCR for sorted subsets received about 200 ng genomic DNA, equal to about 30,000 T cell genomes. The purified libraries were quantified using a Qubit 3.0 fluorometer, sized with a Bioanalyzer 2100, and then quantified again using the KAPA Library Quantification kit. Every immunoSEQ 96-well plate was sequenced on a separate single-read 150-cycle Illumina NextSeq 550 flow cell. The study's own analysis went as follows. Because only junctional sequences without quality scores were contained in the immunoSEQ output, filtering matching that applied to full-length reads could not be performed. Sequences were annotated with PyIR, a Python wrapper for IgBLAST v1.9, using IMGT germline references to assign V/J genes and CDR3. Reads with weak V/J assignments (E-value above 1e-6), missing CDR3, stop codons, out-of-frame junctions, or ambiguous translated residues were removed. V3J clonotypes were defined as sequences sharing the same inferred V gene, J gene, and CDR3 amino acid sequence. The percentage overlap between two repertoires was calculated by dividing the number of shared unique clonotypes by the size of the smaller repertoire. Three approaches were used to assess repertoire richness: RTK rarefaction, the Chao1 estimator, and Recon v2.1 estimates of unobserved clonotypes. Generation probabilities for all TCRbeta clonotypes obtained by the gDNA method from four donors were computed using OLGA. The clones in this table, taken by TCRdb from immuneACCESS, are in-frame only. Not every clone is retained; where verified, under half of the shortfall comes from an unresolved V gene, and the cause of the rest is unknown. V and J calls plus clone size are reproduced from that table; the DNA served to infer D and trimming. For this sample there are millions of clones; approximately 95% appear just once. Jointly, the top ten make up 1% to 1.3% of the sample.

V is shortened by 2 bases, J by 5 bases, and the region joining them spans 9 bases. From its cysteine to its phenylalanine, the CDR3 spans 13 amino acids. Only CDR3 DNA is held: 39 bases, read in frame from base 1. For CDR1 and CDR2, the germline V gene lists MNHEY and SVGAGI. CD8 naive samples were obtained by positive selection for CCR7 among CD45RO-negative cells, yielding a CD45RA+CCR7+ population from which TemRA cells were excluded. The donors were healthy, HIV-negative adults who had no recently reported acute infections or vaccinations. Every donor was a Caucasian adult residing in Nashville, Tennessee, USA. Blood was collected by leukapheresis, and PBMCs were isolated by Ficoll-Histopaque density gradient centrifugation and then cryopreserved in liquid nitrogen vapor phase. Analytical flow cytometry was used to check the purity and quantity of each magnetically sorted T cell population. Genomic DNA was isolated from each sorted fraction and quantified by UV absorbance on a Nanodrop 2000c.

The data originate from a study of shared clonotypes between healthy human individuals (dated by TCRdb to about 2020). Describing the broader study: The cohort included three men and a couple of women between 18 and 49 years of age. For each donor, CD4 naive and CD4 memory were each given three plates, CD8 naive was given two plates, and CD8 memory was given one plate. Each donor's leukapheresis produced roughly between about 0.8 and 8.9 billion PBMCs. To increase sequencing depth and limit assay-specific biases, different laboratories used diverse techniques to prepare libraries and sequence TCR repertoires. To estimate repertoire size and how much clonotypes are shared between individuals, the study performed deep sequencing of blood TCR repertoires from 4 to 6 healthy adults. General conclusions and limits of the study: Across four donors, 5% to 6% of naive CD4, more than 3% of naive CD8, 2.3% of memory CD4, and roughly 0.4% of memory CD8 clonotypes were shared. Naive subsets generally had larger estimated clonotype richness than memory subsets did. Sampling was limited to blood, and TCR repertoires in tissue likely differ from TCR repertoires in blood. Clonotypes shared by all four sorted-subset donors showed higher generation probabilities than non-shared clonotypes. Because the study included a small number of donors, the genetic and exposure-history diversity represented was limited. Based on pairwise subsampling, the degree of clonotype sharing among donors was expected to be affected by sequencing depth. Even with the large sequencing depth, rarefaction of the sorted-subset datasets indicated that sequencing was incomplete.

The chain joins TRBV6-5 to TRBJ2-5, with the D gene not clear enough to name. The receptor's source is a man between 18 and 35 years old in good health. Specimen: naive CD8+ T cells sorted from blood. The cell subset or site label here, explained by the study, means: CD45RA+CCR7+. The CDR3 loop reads CASSYGDGETQYF. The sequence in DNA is TGTGCCAGCAGTTACGGGGATGGGGAGACCCAGTACTTC.